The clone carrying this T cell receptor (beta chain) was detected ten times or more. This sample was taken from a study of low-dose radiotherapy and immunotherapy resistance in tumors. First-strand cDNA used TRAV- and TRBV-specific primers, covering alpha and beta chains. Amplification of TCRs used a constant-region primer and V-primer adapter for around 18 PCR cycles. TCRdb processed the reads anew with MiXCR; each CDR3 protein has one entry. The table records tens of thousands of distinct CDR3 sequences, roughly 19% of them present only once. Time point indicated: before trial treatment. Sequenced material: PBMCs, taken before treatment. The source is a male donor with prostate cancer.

CDR3 amino acids: CATRTPGPKPKETQYF. The CDR3 nucleotides are TGTGCCACCAGAACACCGGGACCTAAACCGAAAGAGACCCAGTACTTC. The J gene is TRBJ2-5, the V gene TRBV24-1; the D gene could be TRBD1 or TRBD2 (5 bases each). The V end lost 7 bases, the J end lost 3 bases, and 20 bases lay between the germline ends. Germline-derived CDR1 and CDR2 are KGHDR and SFDVKD. The CDR3 has 16 residues.